This T cell receptor beta chain was sequenced in a study of blood T cell repertoires in COVID-19. Study in general: Collection of acute and convalescent COVID-19 samples took place in the United States, Italy and Spain. T cells, B-cell-depleted T cells, or PBMCs supplied cDNA or gDNA.

With 4 bases clipped from V and 4 bases from J, the junction kept 3 bases outside the gene matches. Per germline, CDR1 LGHDT and CDR2 YNNKEL (reference sequence). The CDR3 sequence is 13 residues long. Study processing details: Reference gene primer amplification gave estimated nucleated cell counts. Sequenced by immunoSEQ multiplex PCR; TCRdb stores in-frame clones only, minus some. V and J calls and clone size are given by that table; D and trimming were obtained from the DNA. The sample lists 250,000 or so clones; around nine tenths were seen once. Participants came from about two dozen US areas, aged about 18 to 95 years.

The chain joins TRBV3-1 (or the pseudogene TRBV3-2) to TRBJ2-7, with 8 bases identical to TRBD1. The source is a woman aged 50 to 65 who had recovered from COVID-19. The sample comprised PBMCs or T cells enriched from blood (not recorded which). The CDR3: CASSRTGLYEQYF. CDR3 in DNA: TGTGCCAGCAGCCGGACAGGGCTATACGAGCAGTACTTC.